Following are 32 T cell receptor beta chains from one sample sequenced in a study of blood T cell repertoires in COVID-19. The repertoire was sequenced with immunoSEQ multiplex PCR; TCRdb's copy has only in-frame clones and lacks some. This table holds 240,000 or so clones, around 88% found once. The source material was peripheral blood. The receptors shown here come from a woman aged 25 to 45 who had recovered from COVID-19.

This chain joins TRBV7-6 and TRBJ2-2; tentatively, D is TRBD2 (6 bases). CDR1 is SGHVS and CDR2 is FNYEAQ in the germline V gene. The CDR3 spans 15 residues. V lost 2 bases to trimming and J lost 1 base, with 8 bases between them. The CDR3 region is CASSLLAENTGELFF. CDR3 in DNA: TGTGCCAGCAGCTTATTAGCGGAGAACACCGGGGAGCTGTTTTTT.

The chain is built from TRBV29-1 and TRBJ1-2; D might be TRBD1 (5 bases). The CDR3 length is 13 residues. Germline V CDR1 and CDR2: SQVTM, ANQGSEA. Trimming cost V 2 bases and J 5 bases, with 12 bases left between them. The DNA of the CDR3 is TGCAGCGTTGAATCTAGGGGATGGTATGGCTACACCTTC. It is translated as CSVESRGWYGYTF.

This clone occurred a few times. CDR3 protein: CASSPRMGEGTEAFF. CDR3 DNA: TGTGCCAGCTCACCACGGATGGGAGAGGGCACTGAAGCTTTCTTT. The chain couples TRBV18 to TRBJ1-1; D gene ambiguous. V dropped 1 base and J dropped 4 bases, with 13 bases sitting between them. Germline V gene sequence: CDR1 KGHSH, CDR2 LQKENI. This CDR3 contains 15 residues.

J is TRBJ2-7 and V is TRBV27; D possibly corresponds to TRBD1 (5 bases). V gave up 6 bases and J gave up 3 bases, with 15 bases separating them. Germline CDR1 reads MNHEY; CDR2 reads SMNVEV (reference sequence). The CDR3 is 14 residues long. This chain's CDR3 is CASSSREGVYEQYF. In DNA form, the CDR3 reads TGTGCCAGCAGCAGCAGGGAAGGGGTCTACGAGCAGTACTTC.

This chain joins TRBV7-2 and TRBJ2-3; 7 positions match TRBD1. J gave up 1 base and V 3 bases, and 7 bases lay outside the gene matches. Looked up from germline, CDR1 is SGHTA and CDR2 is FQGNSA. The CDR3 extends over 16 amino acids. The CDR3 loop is CASSLSRGPGTDTQYF. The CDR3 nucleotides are TGTGCCAGCAGCTTGTCGAGGGGGCCGGGCACAGATACGCAGTATTTT.

The CDR3 loop reads CASSQRRGGGYTF. The CDR3 DNA reads TGCGCCAGCAGCCAAAGGCGCGGGGGTGGCTACACCTTC. V is TRBV4-3 and J is TRBJ1-2, with D possibly being TRBD1 (5 bases). In germline, CDR1 is LGHNA, CDR2 YSLEER. The CDR3 runs 13 residues. V was pared by 2 bases and J by 7 bases, with 11 bases between.

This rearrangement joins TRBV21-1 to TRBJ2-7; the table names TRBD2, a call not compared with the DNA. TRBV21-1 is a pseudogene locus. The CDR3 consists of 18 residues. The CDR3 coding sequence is TGTGCCAGCAGCAAATTATCCGGGGGGGGTCGTCTTGCCTACGAGCAGTACTTC. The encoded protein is CASSKLSGGGRLAYEQYF.

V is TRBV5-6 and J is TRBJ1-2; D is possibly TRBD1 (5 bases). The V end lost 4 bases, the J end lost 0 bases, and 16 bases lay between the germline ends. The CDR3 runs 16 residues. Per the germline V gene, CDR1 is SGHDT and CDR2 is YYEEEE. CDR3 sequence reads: CASSHSGTGANYGYTF. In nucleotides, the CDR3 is TGTGCCAGCAGCCACTCTGGGACGGGAGCTAACTATGGCTACACCTTC.

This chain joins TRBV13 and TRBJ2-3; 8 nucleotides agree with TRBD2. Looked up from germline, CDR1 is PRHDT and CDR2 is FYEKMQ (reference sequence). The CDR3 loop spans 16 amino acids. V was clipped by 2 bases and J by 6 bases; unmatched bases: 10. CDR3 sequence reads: CASSLPRGEPRDTQYF. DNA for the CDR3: TGTGCCAGCAGCTTACCGCGGGGGGAGCCCAGGGATACGCAGTATTTT.

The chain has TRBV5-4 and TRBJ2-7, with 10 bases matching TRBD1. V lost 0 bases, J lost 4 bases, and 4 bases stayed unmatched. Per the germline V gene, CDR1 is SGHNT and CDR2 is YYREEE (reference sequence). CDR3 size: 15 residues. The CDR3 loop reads CASSLEGTGVYEQYF. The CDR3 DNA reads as TGTGCCAGCAGCTTGGAGGGGACAGGGGTATACGAGCAGTACTTC. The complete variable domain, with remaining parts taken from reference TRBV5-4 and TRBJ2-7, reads ETGVTQSPTHLIKTRGQQVTLRCSSQSGHNTVSWYQQALGQGPQFIFQYYREEENGRGNFPPRFSGLQFPNYSSELNVNALELDDSALYLCASSLEGTGVYEQYFGPGTRLTVT.

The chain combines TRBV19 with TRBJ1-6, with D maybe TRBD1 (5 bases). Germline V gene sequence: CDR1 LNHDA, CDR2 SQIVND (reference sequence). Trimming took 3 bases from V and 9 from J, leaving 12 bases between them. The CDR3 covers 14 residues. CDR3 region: CASSITGVASPLHF. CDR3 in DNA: TGTGCCAGTAGTATTACGGGGGTGGCTTCACCCCTCCACTTT.

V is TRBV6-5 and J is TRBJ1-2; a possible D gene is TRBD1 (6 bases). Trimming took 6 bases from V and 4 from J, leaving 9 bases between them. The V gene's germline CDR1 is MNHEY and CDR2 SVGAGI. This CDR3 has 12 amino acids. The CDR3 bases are TGTGCCAGCAGGGACAGAGTCTATGGCTACACCTTC. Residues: CASRDRVYGYTF.

This CDR3 reads CASSVTGESYNEQFF. DNA for the CDR3: TGCGCCAGCAGCGTGACAGGGGAGTCCTACAATGAGCAGTTCTTC. The chain combines TRBV5-1 with TRBJ2-1; TRBD1 aligns across 8 bases. The germline V gene encodes CDR1 SGHRS and CDR2 YFSETQ. V lost 4 bases to trimming and J lost 1 base; unmatched junction nucleotides: 4. This CDR3 contains 15 residues.

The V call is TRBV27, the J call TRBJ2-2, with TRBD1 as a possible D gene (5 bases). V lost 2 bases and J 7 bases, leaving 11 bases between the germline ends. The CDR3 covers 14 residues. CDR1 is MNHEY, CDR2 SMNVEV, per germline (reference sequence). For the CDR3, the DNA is TGTGCCAGCAGTTTACAGGGTTACGGCGGGGAGCTGTTTTTT. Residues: CASSLQGYGGELFF.

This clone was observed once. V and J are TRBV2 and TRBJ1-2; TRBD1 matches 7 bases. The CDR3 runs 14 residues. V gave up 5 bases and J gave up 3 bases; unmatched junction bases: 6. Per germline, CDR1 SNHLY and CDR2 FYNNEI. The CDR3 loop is CASSPGGGYYGYTF. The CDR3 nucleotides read TGTGCCAGCAGTCCCGGAGGGGGCTACTATGGCTACACCTTC.

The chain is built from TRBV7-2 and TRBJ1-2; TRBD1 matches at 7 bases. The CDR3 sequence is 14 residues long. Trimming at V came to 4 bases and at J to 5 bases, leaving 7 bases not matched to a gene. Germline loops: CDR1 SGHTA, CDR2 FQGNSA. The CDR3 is CASSSGQAQYGYTF. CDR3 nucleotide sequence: TGTGCCAGCAGCTCCGGACAGGCCCAGTATGGCTACACCTTC.

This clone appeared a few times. This chain's CDR3 is CASSEGSDRNQPQHF. In DNA, the CDR3 is TGTGCCAGCAGTGAAGGTTCGGACAGGAATCAGCCCCAGCATTTT. The chain uses TRBV2 and TRBJ1-5, with 7 bases identical to TRBD1. Trimming cost V 1 base and J 4 bases; bases outside gene matches: 4. The CDR3 sequence is 15 residues long. The germline V gene encodes CDR1 SNHLY and CDR2 FYNNEI.

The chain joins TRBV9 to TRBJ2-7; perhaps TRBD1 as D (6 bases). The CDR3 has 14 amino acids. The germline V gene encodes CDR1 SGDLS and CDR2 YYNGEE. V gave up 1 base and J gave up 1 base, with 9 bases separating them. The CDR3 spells CASSVSQGSYEQYF. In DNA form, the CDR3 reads TGTGCCAGCAGCGTATCCCAGGGGTCCTACGAGCAGTACTTC.

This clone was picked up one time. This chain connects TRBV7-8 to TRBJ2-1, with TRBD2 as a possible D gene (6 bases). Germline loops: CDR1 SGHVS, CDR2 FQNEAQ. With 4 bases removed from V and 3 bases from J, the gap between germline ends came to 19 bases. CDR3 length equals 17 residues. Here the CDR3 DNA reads TGTGCCAGCAGCTCCCGGACTATTCAAGCCCACTACAATGAGCAGTTCTTC. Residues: CASSSRTIQAHYNEQFF.

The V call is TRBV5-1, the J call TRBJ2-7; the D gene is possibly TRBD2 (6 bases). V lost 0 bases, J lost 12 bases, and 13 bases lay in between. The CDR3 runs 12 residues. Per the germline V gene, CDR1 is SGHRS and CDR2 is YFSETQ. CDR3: CASSLDGGLSYF. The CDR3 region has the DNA TGCGCCAGCAGCTTGGACGGAGGGTTATCGTACTTC.

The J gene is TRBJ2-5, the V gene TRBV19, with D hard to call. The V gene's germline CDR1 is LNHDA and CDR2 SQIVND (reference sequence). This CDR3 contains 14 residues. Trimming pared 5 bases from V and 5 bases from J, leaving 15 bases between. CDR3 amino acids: CASSPRRYGETQYF. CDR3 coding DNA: TGTGCCAGTAGTCCCCGAAGGTACGGGGAGACCCAGTACTTC.

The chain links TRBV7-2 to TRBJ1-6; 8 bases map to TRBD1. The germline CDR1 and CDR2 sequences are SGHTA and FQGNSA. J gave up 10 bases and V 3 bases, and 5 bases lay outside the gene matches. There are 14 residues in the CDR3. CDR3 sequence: CASSFGTGGSPLHF. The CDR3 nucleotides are TGTGCCAGCAGCTTCGGGACAGGTGGATCACCCCTCCACTTT.

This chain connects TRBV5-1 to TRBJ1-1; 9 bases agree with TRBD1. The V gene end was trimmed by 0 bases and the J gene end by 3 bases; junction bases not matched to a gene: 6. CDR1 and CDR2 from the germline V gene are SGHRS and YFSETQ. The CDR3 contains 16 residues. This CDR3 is CASSLAGTGRDTEAFF. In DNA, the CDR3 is TGCGCCAGCAGCTTGGCCGGGACAGGGCGGGACACTGAAGCTTTCTTT.

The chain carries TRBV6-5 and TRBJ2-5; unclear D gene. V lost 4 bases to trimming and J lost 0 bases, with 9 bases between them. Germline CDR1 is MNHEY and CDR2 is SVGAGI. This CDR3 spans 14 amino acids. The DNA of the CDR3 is TGTGCCAGCAGTTCCCCGACATACCAAGAGACCCAGTACTTC. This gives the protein CASSSPTYQETQYF.

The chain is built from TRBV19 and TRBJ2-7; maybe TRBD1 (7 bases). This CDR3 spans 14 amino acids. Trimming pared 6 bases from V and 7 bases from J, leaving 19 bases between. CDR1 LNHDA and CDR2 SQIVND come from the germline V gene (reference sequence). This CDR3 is CASSPTQGGGEQYF. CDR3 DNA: TGTGCCAGTAGCCCGACGCAGGGGGGCGGAGAGCAGTACTTC.

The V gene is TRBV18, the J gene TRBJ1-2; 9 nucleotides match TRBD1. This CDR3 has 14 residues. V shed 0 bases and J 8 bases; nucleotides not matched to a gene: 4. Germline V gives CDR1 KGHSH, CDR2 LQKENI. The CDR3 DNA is TGTGCCAGCTCACCACCTGGGACAGGGAGCGGCTACACCTTC. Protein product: CASSPPGTGSGYTF.

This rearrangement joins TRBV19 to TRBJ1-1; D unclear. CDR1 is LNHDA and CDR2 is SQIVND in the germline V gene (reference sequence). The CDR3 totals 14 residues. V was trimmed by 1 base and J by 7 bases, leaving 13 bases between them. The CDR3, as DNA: TGTGCCAGTAGTATAGCGGGTCCGTCGAGTGAAGCTTTCTTT. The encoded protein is CASSIAGPSSEAFF.

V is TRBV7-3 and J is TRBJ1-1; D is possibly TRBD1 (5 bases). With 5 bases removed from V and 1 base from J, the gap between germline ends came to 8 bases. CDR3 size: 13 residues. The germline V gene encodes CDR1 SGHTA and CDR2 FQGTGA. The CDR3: CASSRTGNTEAFF. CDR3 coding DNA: TGTGCCAGCAGCAGAACAGGGAACACTGAAGCTTTCTTT.

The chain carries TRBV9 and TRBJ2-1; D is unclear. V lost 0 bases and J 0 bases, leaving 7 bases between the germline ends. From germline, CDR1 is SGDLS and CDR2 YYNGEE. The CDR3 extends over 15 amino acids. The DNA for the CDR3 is TGTGCCAGCAGCGTAGAGGAGAGCTCCTACAATGAGCAGTTCTTC. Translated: CASSVEESSYNEQFF. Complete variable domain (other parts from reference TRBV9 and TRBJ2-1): DSGVTQTPKHLITATGQRVTLRCSPRSGDLSVYWYQQSLDQGLQFLIQYYNGEERAKGNILERFSAQQFPDLHSELNLSSLELGDSALYFCASSVEESSYNEQFFGPGTRLTVL.

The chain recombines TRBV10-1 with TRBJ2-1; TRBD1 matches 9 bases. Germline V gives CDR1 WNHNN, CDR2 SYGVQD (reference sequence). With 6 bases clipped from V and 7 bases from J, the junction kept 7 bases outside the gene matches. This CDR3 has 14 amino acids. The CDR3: CASRGQGQGNEQFF. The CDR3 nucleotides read TGCGCCAGCAGAGGCCAGGGACAGGGTAATGAGCAGTTCTTC.

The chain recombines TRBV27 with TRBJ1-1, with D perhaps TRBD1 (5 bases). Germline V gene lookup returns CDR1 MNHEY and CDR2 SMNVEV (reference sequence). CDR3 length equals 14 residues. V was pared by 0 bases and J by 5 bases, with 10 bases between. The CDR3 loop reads CASSLSQGGTEAFF. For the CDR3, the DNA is TGTGCCAGCAGTTTATCTCAGGGAGGGACTGAAGCTTTCTTT.

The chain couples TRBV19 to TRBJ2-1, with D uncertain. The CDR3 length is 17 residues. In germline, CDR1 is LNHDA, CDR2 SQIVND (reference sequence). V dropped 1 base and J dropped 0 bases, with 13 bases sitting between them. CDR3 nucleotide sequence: TGTGCCAGTAGTATAGTGGGCCCGGAAATCTCCTACAATGAGCAGTTCTTC. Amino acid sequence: CASSIVGPEISYNEQFF.